This TCR beta chain was documented in a study of blood T cells in healthy people across ages (dated by TCRdb to the mid-2010s). Describing the broader study: In model experiments, roughly one uniquely barcoded TCR beta cDNA molecule per two T cells was captured by template switching. Using deep sequencing normalized with unique cDNA molecular identifiers, the study measured how TCR beta repertoire diversity changes with age. The donors were divided into four age groups: young (average around 16 years), middle-aged (under 40), aged (about 60) and long-lived (about 80). To avoid experimental bias, donors of different ages were distributed randomly across sequencing lanes. Using the same blood draw, the study looked at two additional independent replicas of 1 million unique cDNA reads for two donors, one aged 18 to 30 and the other aged 80 or older.

Overall study outcomes, separate from this receptor: Observed TCR beta diversity per million T cells fell roughly linearly with age, and a significant reduction was already apparent by age about 43. The long-lived group showed more naive CD4+ T cells, fewer expanded clones and increased TCR diversity than the aged group, suggesting age selection. Because the CMV infection status of the donors was unknown, age-related changes in expanded clonotypes may potentially have been confounded. Observed TCR beta diversity correlated strongly with the percentage of naive T cells measured by flow cytometry. Conclusive comparison of naive and antigen-experienced compartments was prevented by the profiling of bulk unsorted PBMCs. Estimates of total diversity based on one million sequenced T cells were regarded as lower bounds and as underestimates.

Ends trimmed: V by 5 bases, J by 9 bases; bases unmatched to a gene: 0. As encoded in the germline V gene, CDR1 is MNHEY while CDR2 is SVGEGT. The CDR3, cysteine through phenylalanine, is 12 amino acids long. The retained sequence is limited to the CDR3, 36 bases, with the frame set at the first base. Concerning this clonotype itself: Its cognate antigen has yet to be identified. Base qualities are not recorded, but no much larger clone differs from it by a single base.

Library construction relied on 5' RACE. For sequencing, an Illumina HiSeq 2500 was employed. The second PCR ran for about 7 to 11 cycles and used a J-beta primer mix along with a sample-barcoded 5' primer. A template-switch 5' adaptor carrying 12 random nucleotides introduced a unique molecular identifier onto each TCR beta cDNA molecule. Each sample yielded at least 3 million CDR3-containing paired-end reads. All of the RNA was converted into first-strand cDNA using the Mint cDNA synthesis kit, with a TRBC-specific oligonucleotide serving as the primer. Following uracil-DNA glycosylase treatment, all cDNA underwent a first 18-cycle PCR with the universal primers M1SS and BC2_uni_R. From the authors' description of their analysis: Each sample was normalized by randomly selecting 1 million high-quality reads, each carrying a distinct molecular identifier. Instead of being binned into consensus sequences, reads that shared molecular identifiers were thrown out. CDR3 identification, clonotype clustering and error correction used MiTCR with a Q25 quality threshold and the strictest error-elimination algorithm. Lower-bound total TCR beta diversity was estimated with a nonparametric unseen species model using Euler transformation. The public reads were run again by TCRdb, first through fastp at Q25 and then through MiXCR, and only productive beta chains were kept. Each entry merges the rows of one CDR3 protein and shows their most common DNA and genes. TCRdb assigned the V and J calls; the authors' analysis was not used. Within this sample are some 800,000 distinct CDR3 sequences, with under 55% of them counted one time only. About a fifth of the sample lies in the top ten.

Donors were roughly 40 systemically healthy Caucasian individuals from Russia aged roughly 6 to 100 years. Each donor gave about 11 milliliters of peripheral blood, drawn into EDTA-treated Vacutainer tubes. Ficoll-Paque density-gradient centrifugation was used to isolate PBMCs, with at least 6 million per sample. Total RNA was extracted from PBMCs with Trizol reagent, with at least 6 micrograms obtained per sample. For every donor, flow cytometry on a PBMC aliquot measured the percentage of naive CD45RAhigh/CD27high T cells. Source material: blood. The receptor was isolated from a man aged 60-69 years in good health. Here the chain combines TRBV6-2 or TRBV6-3 and TRBJ1-6; 8 central bases correspond to TRBD1. CDR3 sequence: CASSTGGSPLHF. The DNA sequence is given as TGTGCCAGCAGTACAGGGGGTTCACCCCTCCACTTT.